This T cell receptor (beta chain) was identified during a study of blood T cells in healthy people across ages. Germline V CDR1 and CDR2: KGHSH, LQKENI. This CDR3 is 18 amino acids long. V was pared by 3 bases and J by 1 base, with 12 bases of the junction left unmatched. No fewer than 5 micrograms of total RNA were isolated from every sample. The authors ran a second PCR of about 7 to 11 cycles using a sample-barcoded 5' primer and a J-beta primer mix. Sequencing of every sample gave 2.5 million or more CDR3-containing paired-end reads. One entry per CDR3 protein results from TCRdb running MiXCR on the 5' RACE reads. The sample contains fewer than 2,000,000 distinct CDR3 sequences, approximately 32% of which appear only once.

Material: blood. The V and J genes are TRBV18 and TRBJ2-1, with 7 positions matching TRBD2. This sequence originates from a woman aged 25 to 39 in good health. CDR3 region: CASSPGNSGSSSYNEQFF. CDR3 coding DNA: TGTGCCAGCTCACCTGGGAATAGCGGGTCCTCATCCTACAATGAGCAGTTCTTC.